A selection of T cell receptor beta chains follows, all from one sample in a study of identical twins. TCRdb processed the 5' RACE reads anew with MiXCR; each CDR3 protein has one entry. The sample has 200,000 to 250,000 distinct CDR3 sequences, roughly 13% seen once. These data also formed part of another study, on yellow fever vaccine responses in identical twins.

Source material: memory (CD45RO+) T cells sorted from blood. These TCRs come from a woman younger than 35 in good health. The CDR3 runs from the conserved cysteine through the conserved F or W. Size values are once, few and many counts, or a class for expanded clones, and some rows have none.

size,J,V,CDR3
NA,TRBJ2-5,TRBV20-1,CSARDRTSGGETQYF
many,TRBJ1-1,TRBV18,CASSPRQGLKTEAFF
few,TRBJ2-5,TRBV2,CASSGTGTEETQYF
NA,TRBJ2-7,TRBV4-3,CASSQQAGYEQYF
NA,TRBJ2-7,TRBV7-9,CASFELRTGATYEQYF
few,TRBJ2-1,TRBV20-1,CSARDHGGASYNEQFF
few,TRBJ2-7,TRBV7-2,CASSLAGRGAYEQYF
NA,TRBJ2-3,TRBV7-2,CASSLEGRTSTDTQYF
many,TRBJ2-3,TRBV7-9,CASSSEAGGQDTQYF
few,TRBJ1-4,TRBV3-1,CASSQEGRMFF
few,TRBJ2-7,TRBV28,CASRQATPGAPYEQYF
NA,TRBJ2-7,TRBV5-1,CASSFEGGPYEQYF
many,TRBJ2-7,TRBV12-3/TRBV12-4,CASSFGTGFDEQYF
NA,TRBJ2-7,TRBV27,CASGQAYEQYF
few,TRBJ2-3,TRBV2,CASQLGADTQYF
NA,TRBJ1-2,TRBV10-3,CAISESSQNYGYTF
few,TRBJ2-7,TRBV20-1,CSARADRAYEQYF
few,TRBJ2-7,TRBV10-3,CAISPTGASSYEQYF
NA,TRBJ2-3,TRBV20-1,CSARDYRTGDTQYF
many,TRBJ1-2,TRBV2,CASSESTGSGNYGYTF
NA,TRBJ2-7,TRBV7-2,CASSPTSGGYEQYF
few,TRBJ1-4,TRBV29-1,CSVATGDSGKLFF
NA,TRBJ2-1,TRBV7-3,CASSLGGVGRLGANEQFF
few,TRBJ2-4,TRBV18,CASSPWEAALAKNIQYF
few,TRBJ2-7,TRBV27,CASSQMFAGPPQSRKYEQYF
few,TRBJ2-2,TRBV27,CASSPSAPNTGELFF
NA,TRBJ2-1,TRBV20-1,CSTSGVLNEQFF
NA,TRBJ2-7,TRBV6-5,CASSYKGVVDF
NA,TRBJ1-1,TRBV3-1,CASRLAAGMNTEAFF
NA,TRBJ2-5,TRBV20-1,CSARDLALGVKETQYF
NA,TRBJ2-5,TRBV4-1,CASSQVGLAGGETQYF
few,TRBJ2-4,TRBV29-1,CSVGTGVAKNIQYF
few,TRBJ2-7,TRBV4-2,CASSQDTGGVRQYF
many,TRBJ2-3,TRBV2,CASSYSRSTDTQYF
few,TRBJ2-1,TRBV10-2,CASSETDLRQFF
many,TRBJ1-5,TRBV7-2,CASSLGGTGGQPQHF
few,TRBJ2-1,TRBV5-6,CASSKMERSSYNEQFF
NA,TRBJ2-5,TRBV4-3,CASSPSRGSFFGQETQYF
NA,TRBJ1-2,TRBV4-2,CASSQPGGARTF
NA,TRBJ2-7,TRBV19,CASSMDLYSYEQYF
many,TRBJ2-1,TRBV6-2/TRBV6-3,CASSPPGEQFF
NA,TRBJ2-4,TRBV12-3/TRBV12-4,CASSLPGQLTDIQYF
once,TRBJ1-4,TRBV7-7,CASSLERTDSWKLFF
few,TRBJ2-7,TRBV6-5,CASSWIRGGEQYF
few,TRBJ1-2,TRBV2,CASSPRQGYGYTF
NA,TRBJ2-7,TRBV2,CASREWDFHSYEQYF
NA,TRBJ2-1,TRBV7-9,CASVPSGVNHEQFF
many,TRBJ2-7,TRBV29-1,CSVRGQGYEQYF